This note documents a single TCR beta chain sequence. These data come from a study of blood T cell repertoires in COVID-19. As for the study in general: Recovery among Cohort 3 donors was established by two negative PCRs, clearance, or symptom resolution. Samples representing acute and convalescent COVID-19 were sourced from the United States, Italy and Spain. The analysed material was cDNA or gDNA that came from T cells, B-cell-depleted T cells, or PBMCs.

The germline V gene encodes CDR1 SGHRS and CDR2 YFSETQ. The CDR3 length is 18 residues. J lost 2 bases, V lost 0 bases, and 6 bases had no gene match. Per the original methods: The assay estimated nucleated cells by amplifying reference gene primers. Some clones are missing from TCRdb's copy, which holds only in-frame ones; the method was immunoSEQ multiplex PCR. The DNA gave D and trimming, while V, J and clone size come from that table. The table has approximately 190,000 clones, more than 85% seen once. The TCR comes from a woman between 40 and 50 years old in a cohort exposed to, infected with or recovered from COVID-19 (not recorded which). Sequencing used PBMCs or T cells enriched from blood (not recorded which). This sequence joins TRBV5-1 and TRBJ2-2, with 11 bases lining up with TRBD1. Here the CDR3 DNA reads TGCGCCAGCAGCTTGGAGCCGGACAGGGGGCTTAACACCGGGGAGCTGTTTTTT. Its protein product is CASSLEPDRGLNTGELFF.